The 8 T cell receptor beta chains given below trace back to one sample, sequenced in a study of blood T cell repertoires in COVID-19. Data came from immunoSEQ multiplex PCR; TCRdb stores just in-frame clones and leaves some out. The sample lists fewer than 150,000 clones, about 87% occurring once. The sequenced sample consisted of peripheral blood. The receptors were sampled from a human donor in a cohort sampled during active COVID-19.

The chain uses TRBV13 and TRBJ2-5; 15 bases are shared with TRBD2. The CDR3 covers 18 residues. From germline, CDR1 is PRHDT and CDR2 FYEKMQ (reference sequence). Trimming took 4 bases from V and 2 from J; bases not matched to a gene: 8. The CDR3 DNA is TGTGCCAGCAGCTCAGGACTAGCGGGAGGGGTGCTTCAAGAGACCCAGTACTTC. Encoded protein: CASSSGLAGGVLQETQYF.

The chain joins TRBV3-1 (or the pseudogene TRBV3-2) to TRBJ2-5; the match to TRBD2 covers 7 bases. Germline assignment: CDR1 LGHDT and CDR2 YNNKEL (reference sequence). Trimming removed 0 bases from V and 1 base from J; junction bases left unmatched: 8. This CDR3 is built from 17 residues. The DNA of the CDR3 is TGTGCCAGCAGCCAAGAACGGAGGCTAGCGGTCCAAGAGACCCAGTACTTC. Protein product: CASSQERRLAVQETQYF.

CDR3 sequence reads: CASSLGGGGGYNEQFF. CDR3 in DNA: TGTGCCAGCAGCTTAGGAGGCGGGGGGGGTTACAATGAGCAGTTCTTC. J is TRBJ2-1 and V is TRBV7-2; 9 bases are shared with TRBD2. The CDR3 has 16 amino acids. Unmatched junction bases numbered 5, after V lost 1 base and J lost 4 bases. Germline loops: CDR1 SGHTA, CDR2 FQGNSA. The whole variable domain, remainder taken from reference TRBV7-2 and TRBJ2-1, is GAGVSQSPSNKVTEKGKDVELRCDPISGHTALYWYRQSLGQGLEFLIYFQGNSAPDKSGLPSDRFSAERTGGSVSTLTIQRTQQEDSAVYLCASSLGGGGGYNEQFFGPGTRLTVL.

The chain is built from TRBV7-6 and TRBJ2-7; the match to TRBD2 covers 9 bases. Per germline, CDR1 SGHVS and CDR2 FNYEAQ. V was pared by 5 bases and J by 3 bases, with 8 bases of the junction left unmatched. This CDR3 has 15 residues. As DNA, the CDR3 is TGTGCCAGCAGCCAGTTAGGGACTAGCAACTACGAGCAGTACTTC. Protein: CASSQLGTSNYEQYF. Looking up the rest from reference TRBV7-6 and TRBJ2-7 gives the full variable domain: GAGVSQSPRYKVTKRGQDVALRCDPISGHVSLYWYRQALGQGPEFLTYFNYEAQQDKSGLPNDRFSAERPEGSISTLTIQRTEQRDSAMYRCASSQLGTSNYEQYFGPGTRLTVT.

This clone was seen a single time. The CDR3 region has the DNA TGTGCCAGCAGGACCCAGGGGCCGGGGACTGAAGCTTTCTTT. Its translation: CASRTQGPGTEAFF. The rearrangement joins TRBV11-2 to TRBJ1-1; perhaps TRBD1 as D (6 bases). V dropped 6 bases and J dropped 5 bases, with 16 bases sitting between them. In germline, CDR1 is SGHAT, CDR2 FQNNGV. The CDR3 consists of 14 residues.

In this sample, this clone turned up once. The rearrangement joins TRBV13 to TRBJ2-5, with a tentative D call TRBD2 (6 bases). Germline V gives CDR1 PRHDT, CDR2 FYEKMQ (reference sequence). Trimming removed 4 bases from V and 1 base from J, with 10 bases in between. CDR3 length equals 14 residues. CDR3 sequence: CASSSRGTQETQYF. The DNA for the CDR3 is TGTGCCAGCAGCTCTCGGGGGACCCAAGAGACCCAGTACTTC.

V is TRBV3-1 (or the pseudogene TRBV3-2) and J is TRBJ1-1; 8 nucleotides line up with TRBD1. CDR3 size: 15 residues. Trimming cost V 1 base and J 1 base; bases outside gene matches: 2. CDR1 LGHDT and CDR2 YNNKEL come from the germline V gene (reference sequence). The DNA of the CDR3 is TGTGCCAGCAGCCAAGCAGGGGGCACGAACACTGAAGCTTTCTTT. Protein: CASSQAGGTNTEAFF.

This chain connects TRBV19 to TRBJ1-1; D gene uncertain. Trimming shortened V by 6 bases and J by 3 bases, and 11 bases separated the two germline ends. This CDR3 is 13 amino acids long. The V gene's germline CDR1 is LNHDA and CDR2 SQIVND (reference sequence). The DNA for the CDR3 is TGTGCCAGTAGCGCAGCGGCGTACACTGAAGCTTTCTTT. Protein: CASSAAAYTEAFF.